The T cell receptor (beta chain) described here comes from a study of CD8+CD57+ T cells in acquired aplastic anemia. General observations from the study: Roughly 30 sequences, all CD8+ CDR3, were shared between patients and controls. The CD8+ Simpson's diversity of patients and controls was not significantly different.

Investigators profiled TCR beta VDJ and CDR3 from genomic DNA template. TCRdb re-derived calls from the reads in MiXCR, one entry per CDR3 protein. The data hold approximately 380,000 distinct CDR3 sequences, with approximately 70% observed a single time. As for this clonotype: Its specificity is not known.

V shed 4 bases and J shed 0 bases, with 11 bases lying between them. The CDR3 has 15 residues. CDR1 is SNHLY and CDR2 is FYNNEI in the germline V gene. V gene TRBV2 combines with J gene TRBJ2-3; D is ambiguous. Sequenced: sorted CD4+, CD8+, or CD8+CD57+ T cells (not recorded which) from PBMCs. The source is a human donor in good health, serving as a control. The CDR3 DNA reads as TGTGCCAGCAGTGCAAGCAGCACTAGCACAGATACGCAGTATTTT. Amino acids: CASSASSTSTDTQYF.